This T cell receptor beta chain was captured by sequencing in a study of cytomegalovirus exposure and HLA in healthy donors. Details on this clone: As yet, its antigen is unknown. The same CDR3 arises from other DNA sequences in this sample as well.

V lost 0 bases to trimming and J lost 1 base, with 8 bases between them. CDR1 is SGHRS and CDR2 is YFSETQ in the germline V gene. This CDR3 is built from 14 residues. Despite likely unrecorded immune exposures, the donors were nominally healthy at the time of sampling. Study-level points and caveats: Later analysis found that TCR beta chains associated with HLA were more clonally expanded than other, equally common chains. In a later analysis, TCR beta V- and J-gene trimming showed a link to a missense DCLRE1C variant.

The PCR employed 60 Vbeta primers together with 13 Jbeta primers. Libraries were prepared by immunoSEQ multiplex PCR; TCRdb keeps only in-frame clonotypes and omits some of them. The sample lists about 160,000 clones, around four fifths seen once, with about 1.4% in the top ten. Sequencing was carried out using PBMCs. The clonotype was recovered from a woman in her thirties in good health and CMV-seronegative. The gene calls are TRBV5-1 and TRBJ2-7; the D gene is possibly TRBD1 (5 bases). DNA of the CDR3: TGCGCCAGCAGCTTGGGACAGACGTCCTACGAGCAGTACTTC. Its translation: CASSLGQTSYEQYF.